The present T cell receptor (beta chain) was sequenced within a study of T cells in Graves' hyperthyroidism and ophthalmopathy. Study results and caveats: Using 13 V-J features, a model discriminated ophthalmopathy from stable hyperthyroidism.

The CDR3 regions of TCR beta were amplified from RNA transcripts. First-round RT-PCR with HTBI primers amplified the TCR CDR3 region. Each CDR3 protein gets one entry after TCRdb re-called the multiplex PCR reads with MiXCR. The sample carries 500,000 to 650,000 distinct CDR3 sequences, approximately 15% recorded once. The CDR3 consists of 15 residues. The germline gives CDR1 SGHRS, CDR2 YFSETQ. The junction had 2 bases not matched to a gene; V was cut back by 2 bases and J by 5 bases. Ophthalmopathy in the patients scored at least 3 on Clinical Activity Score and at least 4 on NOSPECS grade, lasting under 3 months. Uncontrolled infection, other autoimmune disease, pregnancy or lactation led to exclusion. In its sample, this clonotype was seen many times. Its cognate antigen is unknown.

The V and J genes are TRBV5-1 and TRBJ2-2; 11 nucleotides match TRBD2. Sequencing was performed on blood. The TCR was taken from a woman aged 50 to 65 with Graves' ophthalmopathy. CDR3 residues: CASSLRTSGTGELFF. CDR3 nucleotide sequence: TGCGCCAGCAGCTTACGGACTAGCGGGACCGGGGAGCTGTTTTTT.